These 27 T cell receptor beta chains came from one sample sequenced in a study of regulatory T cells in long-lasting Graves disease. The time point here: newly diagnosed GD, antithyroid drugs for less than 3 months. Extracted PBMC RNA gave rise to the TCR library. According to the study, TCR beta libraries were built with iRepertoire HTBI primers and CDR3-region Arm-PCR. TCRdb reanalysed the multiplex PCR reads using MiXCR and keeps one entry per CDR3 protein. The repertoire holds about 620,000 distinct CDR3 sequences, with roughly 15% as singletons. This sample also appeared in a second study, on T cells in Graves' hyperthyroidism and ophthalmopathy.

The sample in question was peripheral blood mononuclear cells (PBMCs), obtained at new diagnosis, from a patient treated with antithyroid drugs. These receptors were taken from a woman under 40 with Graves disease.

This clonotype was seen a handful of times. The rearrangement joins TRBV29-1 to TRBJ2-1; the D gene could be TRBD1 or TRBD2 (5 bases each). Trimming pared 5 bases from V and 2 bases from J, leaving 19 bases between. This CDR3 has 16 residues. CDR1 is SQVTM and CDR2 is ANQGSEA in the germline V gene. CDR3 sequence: CSVLLRGAPPYNEQFF. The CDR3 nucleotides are TGCAGCGTTTTGCTTCGAGGGGCGCCCCCCTACAATGAGCAGTTCTTC.

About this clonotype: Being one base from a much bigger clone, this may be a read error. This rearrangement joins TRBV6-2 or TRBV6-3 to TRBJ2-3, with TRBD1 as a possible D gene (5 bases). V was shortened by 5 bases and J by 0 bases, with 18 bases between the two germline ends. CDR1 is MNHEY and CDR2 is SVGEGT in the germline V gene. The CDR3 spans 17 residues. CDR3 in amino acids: CASSEHGQGGSTDTQYF. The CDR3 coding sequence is TGTGCCAGCAGTGAGCATGGCCAGGGTGGTAGCACAGATACGCAGTATTTT.

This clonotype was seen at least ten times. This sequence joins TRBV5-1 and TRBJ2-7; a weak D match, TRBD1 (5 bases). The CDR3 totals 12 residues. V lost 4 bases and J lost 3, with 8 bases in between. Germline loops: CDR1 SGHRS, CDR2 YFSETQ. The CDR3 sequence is CASSQGYYEQYF. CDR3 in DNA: TGCGCCAGCAGCCAGGGATACTACGAGCAGTACTTC.

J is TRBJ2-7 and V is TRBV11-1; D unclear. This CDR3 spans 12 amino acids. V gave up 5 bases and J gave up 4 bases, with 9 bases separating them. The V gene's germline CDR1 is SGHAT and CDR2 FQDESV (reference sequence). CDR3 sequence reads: CASSHDGYEQYF. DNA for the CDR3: TGTGCCAGCAGCCATGACGGTTACGAGCAGTACTTC.

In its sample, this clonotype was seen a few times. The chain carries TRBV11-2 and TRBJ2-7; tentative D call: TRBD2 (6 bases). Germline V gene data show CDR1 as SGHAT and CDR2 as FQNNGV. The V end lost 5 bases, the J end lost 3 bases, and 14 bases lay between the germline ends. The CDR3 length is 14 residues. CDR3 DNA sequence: TGTGCCAGCAGCATACGGGACTCCGGCTACGAGCAGTACTTC. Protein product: CASSIRDSGYEQYF.

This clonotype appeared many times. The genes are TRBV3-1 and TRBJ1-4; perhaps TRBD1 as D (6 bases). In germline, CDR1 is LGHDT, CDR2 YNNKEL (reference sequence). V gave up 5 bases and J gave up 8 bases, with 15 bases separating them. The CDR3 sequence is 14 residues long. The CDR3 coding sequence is TGTGCCAGCAGCTATACAGGGACTCGAGAAAAACTGTTTTTT. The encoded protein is CASSYTGTREKLFF.

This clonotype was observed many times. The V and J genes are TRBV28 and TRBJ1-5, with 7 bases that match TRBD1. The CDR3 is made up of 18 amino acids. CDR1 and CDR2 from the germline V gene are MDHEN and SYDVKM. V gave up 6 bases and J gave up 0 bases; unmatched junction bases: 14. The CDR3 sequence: CASRKGQIQAYSNQPQHF. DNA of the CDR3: TGTGCCAGCAGGAAGGGACAGATCCAGGCTTATAGCAATCAGCCCCAGCATTTT.

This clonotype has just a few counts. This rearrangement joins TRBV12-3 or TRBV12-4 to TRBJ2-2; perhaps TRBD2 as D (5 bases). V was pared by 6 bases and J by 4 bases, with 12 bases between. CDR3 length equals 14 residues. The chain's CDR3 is CASSPRGITGELFF. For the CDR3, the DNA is TGTGCCAGCAGCCCTAGAGGGATCACCGGGGAGCTGTTTTTT.

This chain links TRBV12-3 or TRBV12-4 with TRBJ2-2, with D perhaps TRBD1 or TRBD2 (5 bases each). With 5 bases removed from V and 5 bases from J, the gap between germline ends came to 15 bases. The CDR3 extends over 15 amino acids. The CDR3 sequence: CASSPGWGKTGELFF. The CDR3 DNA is TGTGCCAGCAGTCCAGGATGGGGGAAAACCGGGGAGCTGTTTTTT.

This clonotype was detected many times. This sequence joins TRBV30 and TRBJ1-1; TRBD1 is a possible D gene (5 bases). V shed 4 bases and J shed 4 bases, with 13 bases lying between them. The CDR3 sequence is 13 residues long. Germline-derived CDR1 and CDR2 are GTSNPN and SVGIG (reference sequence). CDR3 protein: CAWMGGSGTEAFF. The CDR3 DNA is TGTGCCTGGATGGGGGGTTCGGGCACTGAAGCTTTCTTT.

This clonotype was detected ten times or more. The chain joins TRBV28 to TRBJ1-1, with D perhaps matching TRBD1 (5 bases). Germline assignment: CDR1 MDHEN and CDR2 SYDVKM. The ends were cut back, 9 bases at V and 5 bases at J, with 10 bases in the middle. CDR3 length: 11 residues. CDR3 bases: TGTGCCAGAGAATGGGGGACTGAAGCTTTCTTT. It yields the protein CAREWGTEAFF.

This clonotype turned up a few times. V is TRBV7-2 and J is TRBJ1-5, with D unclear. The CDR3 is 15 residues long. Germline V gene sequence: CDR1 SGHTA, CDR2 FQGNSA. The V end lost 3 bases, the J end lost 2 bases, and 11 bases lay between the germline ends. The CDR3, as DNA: TGTGCCAGCAGCTTCGGATCTGGGGGCAATCAGCCCCAGCATTTT. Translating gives CASSFGSGGNQPQHF.

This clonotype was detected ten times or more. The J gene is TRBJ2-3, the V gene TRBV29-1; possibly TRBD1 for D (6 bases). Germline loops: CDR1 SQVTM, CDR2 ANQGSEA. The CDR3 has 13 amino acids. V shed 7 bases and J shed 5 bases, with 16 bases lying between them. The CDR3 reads CSGEGGLRDTQYF. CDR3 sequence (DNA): TGCAGCGGGGAAGGGGGTTTACGAGATACGCAGTATTTT.

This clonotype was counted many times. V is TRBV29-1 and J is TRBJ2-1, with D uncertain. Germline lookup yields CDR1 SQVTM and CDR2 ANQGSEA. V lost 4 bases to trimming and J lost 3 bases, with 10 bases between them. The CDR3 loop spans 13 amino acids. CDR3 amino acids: CSVGNLDYNEQFF. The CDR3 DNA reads TGCAGCGTTGGTAACCTCGACTACAATGAGCAGTTCTTC.

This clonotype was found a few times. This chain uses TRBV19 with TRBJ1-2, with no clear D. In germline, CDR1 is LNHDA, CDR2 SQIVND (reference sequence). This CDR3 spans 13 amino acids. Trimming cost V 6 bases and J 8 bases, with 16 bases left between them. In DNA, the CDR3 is TGTGCCAGTAGCCTAGCGAATTTACGAGGCTACACCTTC. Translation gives CASSLANLRGYTF.

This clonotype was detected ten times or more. CDR3 nucleotide sequence: TGTGCCAGCATAGATCTTTTCCGGGACAGCCCTACCTCGGGCAATCAGCCCCAGCATTTT. Amino acids: CASIDLFRDSPTSGNQPQHF. V usage is TRBV28 and J usage is TRBJ1-5, with 7 bases that match TRBD1. Germline V gene sequence: CDR1 MDHEN, CDR2 SYDVKM. The CDR3 totals 20 residues. The V and J ends lost 7 bases and 2 bases, in that order; junction bases with no gene match: 23.

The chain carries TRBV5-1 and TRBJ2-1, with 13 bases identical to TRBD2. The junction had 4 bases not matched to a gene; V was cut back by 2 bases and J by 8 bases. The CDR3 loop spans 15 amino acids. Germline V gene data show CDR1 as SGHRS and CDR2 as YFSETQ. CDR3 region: CASSLLAGGGDEQFF. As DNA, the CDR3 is TGCGCCAGCAGCTTACTAGCGGGAGGGGGCGATGAGCAGTTCTTC.

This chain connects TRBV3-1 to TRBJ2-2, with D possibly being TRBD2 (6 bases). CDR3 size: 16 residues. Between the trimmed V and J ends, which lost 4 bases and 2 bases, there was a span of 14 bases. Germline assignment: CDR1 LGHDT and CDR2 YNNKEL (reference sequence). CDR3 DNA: TGTGCCAGCAGCCCCCGGCGGCGGGGAAACACCGGGGAGCTGTTTTTT. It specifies CASSPRRRGNTGELFF. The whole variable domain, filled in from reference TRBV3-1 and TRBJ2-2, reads DTAVSQTPKYLVTQMGNDKSIKCEQNLGHDTMYWYKQDSKKFLKIMFSYNNKELIINETVPNRFSPKSPDKAHLNLHINSLELGDSAVYFCASSPRRRGNTGELFFGEGSRLTVL.

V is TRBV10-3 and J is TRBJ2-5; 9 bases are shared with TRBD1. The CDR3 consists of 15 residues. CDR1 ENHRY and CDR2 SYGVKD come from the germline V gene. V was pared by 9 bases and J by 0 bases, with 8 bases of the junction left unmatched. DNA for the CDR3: TGTGCCATATCTCCGGGACAGGGATACCAAGAGACCCAGTACTTC. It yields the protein CAISPGQGYQETQYF.

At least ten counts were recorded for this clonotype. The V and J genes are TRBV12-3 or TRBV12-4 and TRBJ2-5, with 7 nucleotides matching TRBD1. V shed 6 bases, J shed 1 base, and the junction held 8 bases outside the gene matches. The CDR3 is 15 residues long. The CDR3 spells CASRPLQGTQETQYF. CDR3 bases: TGTGCCAGCAGACCCTTACAGGGGACCCAAGAGACCCAGTACTTC.

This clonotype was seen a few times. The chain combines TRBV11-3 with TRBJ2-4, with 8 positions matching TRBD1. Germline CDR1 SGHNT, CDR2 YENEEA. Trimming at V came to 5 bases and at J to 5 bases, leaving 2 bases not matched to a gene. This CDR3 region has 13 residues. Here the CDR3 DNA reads TGTGCCAGCAGCAAACAGGGGGAAAACATTCAGTACTTC. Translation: CASSKQGENIQYF.

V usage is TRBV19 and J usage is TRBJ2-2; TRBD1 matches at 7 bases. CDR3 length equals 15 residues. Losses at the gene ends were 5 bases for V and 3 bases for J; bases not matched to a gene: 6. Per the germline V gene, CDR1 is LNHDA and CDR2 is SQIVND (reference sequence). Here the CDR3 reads CASSAMGQYTGELFF. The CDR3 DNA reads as TGTGCCAGTAGTGCTATGGGACAGTACACCGGGGAGCTGTTTTTT.

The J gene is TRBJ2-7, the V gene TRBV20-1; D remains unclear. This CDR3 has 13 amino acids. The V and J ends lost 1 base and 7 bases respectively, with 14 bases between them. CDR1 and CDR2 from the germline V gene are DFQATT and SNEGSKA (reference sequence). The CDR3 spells CSARGWQQGEQYF. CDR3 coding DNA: TGCAGTGCTAGAGGATGGCAGCAAGGGGAGCAGTACTTC.

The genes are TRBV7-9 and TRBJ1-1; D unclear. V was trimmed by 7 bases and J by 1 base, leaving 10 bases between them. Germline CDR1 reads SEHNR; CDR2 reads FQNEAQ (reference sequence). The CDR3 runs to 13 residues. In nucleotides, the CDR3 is TGTGCCAGCAACCCACAGAAGAACACTGAAGCTTTCTTT. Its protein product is CASNPQKNTEAFF.

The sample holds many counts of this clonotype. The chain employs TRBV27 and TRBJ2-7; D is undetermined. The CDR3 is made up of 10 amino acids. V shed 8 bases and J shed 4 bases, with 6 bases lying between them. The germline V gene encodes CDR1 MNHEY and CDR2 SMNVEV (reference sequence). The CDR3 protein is CASGIYEQYF. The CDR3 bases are TGTGCCAGCGGAATTTACGAGCAGTACTTC.

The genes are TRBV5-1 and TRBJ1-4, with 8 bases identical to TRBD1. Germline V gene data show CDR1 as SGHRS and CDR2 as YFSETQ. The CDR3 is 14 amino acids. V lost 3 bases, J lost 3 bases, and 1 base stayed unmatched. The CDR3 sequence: CASSSRGPNEKLFF. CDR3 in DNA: TGCGCCAGCAGCTCCAGGGGGCCTAATGAAAAACTGTTTTTT.

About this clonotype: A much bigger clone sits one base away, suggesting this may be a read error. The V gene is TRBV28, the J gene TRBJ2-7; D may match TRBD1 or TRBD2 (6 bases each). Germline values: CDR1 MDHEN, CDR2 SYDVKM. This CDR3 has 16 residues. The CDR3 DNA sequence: TGTGCCAGCAGCCTCACTTTAGCGGAGGGGGTCAGAGAGCAGCACTTC. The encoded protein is CASSLTLAEGVREQHF.